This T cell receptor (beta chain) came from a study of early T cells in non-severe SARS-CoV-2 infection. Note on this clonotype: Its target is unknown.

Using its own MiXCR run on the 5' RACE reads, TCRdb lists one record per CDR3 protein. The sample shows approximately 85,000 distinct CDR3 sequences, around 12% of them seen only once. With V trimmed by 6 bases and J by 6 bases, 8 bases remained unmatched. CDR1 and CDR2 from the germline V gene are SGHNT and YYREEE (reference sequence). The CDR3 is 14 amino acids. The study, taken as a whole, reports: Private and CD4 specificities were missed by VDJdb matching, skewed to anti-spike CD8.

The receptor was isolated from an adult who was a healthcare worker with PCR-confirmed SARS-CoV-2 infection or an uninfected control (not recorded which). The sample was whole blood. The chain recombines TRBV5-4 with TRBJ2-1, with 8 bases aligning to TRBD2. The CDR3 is CASTPRGGPNEQFF. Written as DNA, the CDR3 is TGTGCCAGCACTCCTCGCGGGGGGCCCAATGAGCAGTTCTTC.